Included here is one T cell receptor beta chain sequence, with context. Original data processing: Nucleated cell number was recorded as an estimate derived from reference gene primer amplification. Profiling relied on immunoSEQ multiplex PCR, and the TCRdb table lists in-frame clones only, not all of them. The V and J calls and clone size were taken over from that table, and D and trimming were inferred from the DNA. This sample has approximately 52,000 clones, with 65% to 90% found just once. These data belong to a study of blood T cell repertoires in COVID-19. Study-wide context: Samples of COVID-19 (acute and convalescent) were obtained from the United States, Italy and Spain.

Sequencing used peripheral blood. This clonotype was obtained from a human donor in a cohort sampled during active COVID-19.

CDR3 residues: CASSGGLAGGRDTQYF. CDR3 sequence (DNA): TGTGCCAGCTCAGGCGGACTAGCGGGAGGGAGAGATACGCAGTATTTT. The V and J genes are TRBV18 and TRBJ2-3; 15 nucleotides match TRBD2. Germline CDR1 and CDR2: KGHSH and LQKENI. The CDR3 spans 16 residues. Trimming at V came to 5 bases and at J to 5 bases, leaving 5 bases not matched to a gene.